The source of this TCR beta chain is a study of long-term antiretroviral therapy in people with HIV. Study outcomes and limitations: Missing from the dataset were any data on ART adherence, viral resistance or therapy changes. Diversity remained lower than transplant donor controls, even though it increased after ART.

Germline V gene sequence: CDR1 MNHEY, CDR2 SVGAGI. CDR3 length equals 14 residues. V was cut by 6 bases and J by 4 bases, with 15 bases left in between. Every one of the donors gave at least one pre-ART PBMC sample and at least two post-ART PBMC samples. Every single participant having HIV got treatment inside the United States. Points on this clone: Its antigen remains unidentified.

Sequencing used immunoSEQ v3.0 at survey level. Here immunoSEQ multiplex PCR was the method, and the copy in TCRdb shows in-frame clones only, minus some. The sample has more than 25,000 clones; roughly 79% are singletons. Material: unsorted PBMCs, obtained 2.1 years after starting antiretroviral therapy. The chain couples TRBV6-5 to TRBJ1-2; perhaps TRBD1 as D (6 bases). This clonotype was obtained from a man aged 25 to 40 with HIV. CDR3 amino acids: CASRSGQRLYGYTF. In DNA, the CDR3 is TGTGCCAGCAGGTCCGGACAGAGACTCTATGGCTACACCTTC.